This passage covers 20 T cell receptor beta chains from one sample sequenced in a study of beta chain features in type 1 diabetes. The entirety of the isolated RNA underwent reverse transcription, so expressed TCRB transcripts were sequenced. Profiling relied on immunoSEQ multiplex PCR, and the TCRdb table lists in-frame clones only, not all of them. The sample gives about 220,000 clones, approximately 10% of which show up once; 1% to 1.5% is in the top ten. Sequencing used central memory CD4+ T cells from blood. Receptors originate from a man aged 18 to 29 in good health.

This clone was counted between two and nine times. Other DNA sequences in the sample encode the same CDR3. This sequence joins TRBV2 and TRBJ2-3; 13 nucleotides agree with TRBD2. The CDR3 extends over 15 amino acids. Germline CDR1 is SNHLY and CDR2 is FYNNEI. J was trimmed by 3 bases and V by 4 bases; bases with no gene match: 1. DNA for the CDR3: TGTGCCAGCAGTGGGACTAGCGGGAGAACAGATACGCAGTATTTT. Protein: CASSGTSGRTDTQYF.

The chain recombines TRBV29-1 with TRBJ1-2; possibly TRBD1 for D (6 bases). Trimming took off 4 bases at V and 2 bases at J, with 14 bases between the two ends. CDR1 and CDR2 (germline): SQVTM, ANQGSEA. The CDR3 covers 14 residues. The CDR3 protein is CSVAGTPSNYGYTF. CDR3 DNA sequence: TGCAGCGTTGCCGGGACACCCAGCAACTATGGCTACACCTTC.

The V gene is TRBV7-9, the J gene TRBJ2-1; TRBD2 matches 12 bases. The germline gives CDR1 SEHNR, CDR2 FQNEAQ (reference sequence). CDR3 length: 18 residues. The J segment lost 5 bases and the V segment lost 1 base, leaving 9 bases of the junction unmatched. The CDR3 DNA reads TGTGCCAGCAGCTTAGGACTAGCGGGAGCATTATTCCACAATGAGCAGTTCTTC. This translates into CASSLGLAGALFHNEQFF. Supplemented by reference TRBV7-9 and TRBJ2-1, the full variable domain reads DTGVSQNPRHKITKRGQNVTFRCDPISEHNRLYWYRQTLGQGPEFLTYFQNEAQLEKSRLLSDRFSAERPKGSFSTLEIQRTEQGDSAMYLCASSLGLAGALFHNEQFFGPGTRLTVL.

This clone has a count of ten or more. The CDR3: CASGPGGQETQYF. The CDR3 DNA follows: TGTGCCAGCGGACCAGGGGGACAAGAGACCCAGTACTTC. The chain combines TRBV7-9 with TRBJ2-5; 7 nucleotides agree with TRBD1. Germline values: CDR1 SEHNR, CDR2 FQNEAQ (reference sequence). V gave up 8 bases and J gave up 2 bases; unmatched junction bases: 5. The CDR3 contains 13 residues.

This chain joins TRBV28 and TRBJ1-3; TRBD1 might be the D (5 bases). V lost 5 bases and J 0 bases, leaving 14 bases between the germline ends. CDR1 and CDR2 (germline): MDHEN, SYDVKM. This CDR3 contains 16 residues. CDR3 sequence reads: CASSERQTISGNTIYF. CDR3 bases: TGTGCCAGCAGTGAGCGACAGACGATCTCTGGAAACACCATATATTTT.

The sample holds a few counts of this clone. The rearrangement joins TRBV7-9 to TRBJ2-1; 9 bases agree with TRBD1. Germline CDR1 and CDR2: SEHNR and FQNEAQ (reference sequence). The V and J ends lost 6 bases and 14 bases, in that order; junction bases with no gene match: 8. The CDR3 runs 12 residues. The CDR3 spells CASRGQGAEEFF. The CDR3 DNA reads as TGTGCCAGCAGGGGACAGGGCGCGGAGGAGTTCTTC.

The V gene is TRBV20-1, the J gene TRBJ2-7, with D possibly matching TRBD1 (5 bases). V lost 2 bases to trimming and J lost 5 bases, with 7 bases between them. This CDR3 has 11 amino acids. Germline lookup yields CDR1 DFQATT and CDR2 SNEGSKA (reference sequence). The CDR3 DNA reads TGCAGTGCTAGATTAGGGGACGAGCAGTACTTC. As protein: CSARLGDEQYF.

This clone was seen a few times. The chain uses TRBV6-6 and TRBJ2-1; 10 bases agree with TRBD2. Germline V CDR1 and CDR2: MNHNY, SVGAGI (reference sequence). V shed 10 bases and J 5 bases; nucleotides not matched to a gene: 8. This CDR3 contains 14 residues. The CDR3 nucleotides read TGTGCCACCGGAGCGGGAGGGCCGGACAATGAGCAGTTCTTC. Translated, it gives CATGAGGPDNEQFF.

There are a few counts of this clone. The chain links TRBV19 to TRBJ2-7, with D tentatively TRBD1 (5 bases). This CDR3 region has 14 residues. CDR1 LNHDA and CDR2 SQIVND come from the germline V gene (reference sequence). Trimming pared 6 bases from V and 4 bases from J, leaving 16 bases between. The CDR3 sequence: CASRAQGGRYEQYF. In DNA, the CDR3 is TGTGCCAGTAGGGCCCAGGGTGGAAGATACGAGCAGTACTTC.

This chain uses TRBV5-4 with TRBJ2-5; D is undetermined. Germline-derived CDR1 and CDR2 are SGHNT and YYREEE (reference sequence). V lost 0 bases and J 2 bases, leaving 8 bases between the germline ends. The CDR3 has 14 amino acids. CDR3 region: CASSLEANQETQYF. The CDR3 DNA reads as TGTGCCAGCAGCTTGGAAGCAAATCAAGAGACCCAGTACTTC.

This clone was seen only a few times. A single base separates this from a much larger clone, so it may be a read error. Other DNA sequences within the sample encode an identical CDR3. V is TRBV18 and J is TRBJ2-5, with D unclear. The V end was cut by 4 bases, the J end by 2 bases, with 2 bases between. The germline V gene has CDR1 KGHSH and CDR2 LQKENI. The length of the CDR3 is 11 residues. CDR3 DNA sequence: TGTGCCAGCTCACTACAAGAGACCCAGTACTTC. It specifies CASSLQETQYF.

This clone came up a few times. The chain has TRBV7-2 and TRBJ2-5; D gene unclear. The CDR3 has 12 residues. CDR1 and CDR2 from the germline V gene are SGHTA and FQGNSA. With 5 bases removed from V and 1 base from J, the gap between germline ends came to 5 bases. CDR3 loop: CASSQPQETQYF. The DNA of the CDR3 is TGTGCCAGCAGCCAGCCCCAAGAGACCCAGTACTTC.

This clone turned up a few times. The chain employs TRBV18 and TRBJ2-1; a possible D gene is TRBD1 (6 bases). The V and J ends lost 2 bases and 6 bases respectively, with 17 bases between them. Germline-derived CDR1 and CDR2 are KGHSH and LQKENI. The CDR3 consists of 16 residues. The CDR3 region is CASSPWTAAQGNEQFF. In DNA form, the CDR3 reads TGTGCCAGCTCACCATGGACAGCCGCCCAAGGCAATGAGCAGTTCTTC.

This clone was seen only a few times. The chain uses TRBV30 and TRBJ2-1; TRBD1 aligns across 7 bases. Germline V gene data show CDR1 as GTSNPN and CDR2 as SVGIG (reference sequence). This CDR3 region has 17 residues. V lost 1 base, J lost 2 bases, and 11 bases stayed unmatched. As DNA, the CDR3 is TGTGCCTGGAGTGCCCCCTTAGGACAGGATCCCTACAATGAGCAGTTCTTC. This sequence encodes CAWSAPLGQDPYNEQFF.

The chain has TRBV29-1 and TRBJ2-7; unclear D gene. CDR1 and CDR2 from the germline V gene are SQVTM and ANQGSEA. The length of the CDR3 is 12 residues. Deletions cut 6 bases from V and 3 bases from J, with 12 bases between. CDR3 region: CSVALVGYEQYF. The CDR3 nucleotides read TGCAGCGTCGCTCTAGTGGGCTACGAGCAGTACTTC.

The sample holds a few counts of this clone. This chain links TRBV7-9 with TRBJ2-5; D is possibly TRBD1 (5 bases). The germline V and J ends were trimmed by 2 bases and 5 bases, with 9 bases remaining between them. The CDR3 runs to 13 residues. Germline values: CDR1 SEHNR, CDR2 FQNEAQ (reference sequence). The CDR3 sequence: CASSLRGTETQYF. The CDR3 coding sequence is TGTGCCAGCAGCTTAAGGGGCACGGAGACCCAGTACTTC.

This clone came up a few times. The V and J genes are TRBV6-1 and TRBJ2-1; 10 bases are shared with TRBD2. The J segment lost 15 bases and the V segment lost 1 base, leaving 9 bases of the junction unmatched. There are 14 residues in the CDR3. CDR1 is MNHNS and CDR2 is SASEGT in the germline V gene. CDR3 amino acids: CASSEGWPSGSLFF. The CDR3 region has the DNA TGTGCCAGCAGTGAAGGGTGGCCTAGCGGGAGTTTGTTCTTC.

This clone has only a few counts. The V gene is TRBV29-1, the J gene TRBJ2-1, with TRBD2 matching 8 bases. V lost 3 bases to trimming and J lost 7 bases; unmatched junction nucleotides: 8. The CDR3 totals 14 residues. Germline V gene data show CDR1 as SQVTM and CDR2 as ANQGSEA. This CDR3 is CSVDVSGDVNEQFF. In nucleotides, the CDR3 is TGCAGCGTTGATGTTAGCGGGGATGTTAATGAGCAGTTCTTC.

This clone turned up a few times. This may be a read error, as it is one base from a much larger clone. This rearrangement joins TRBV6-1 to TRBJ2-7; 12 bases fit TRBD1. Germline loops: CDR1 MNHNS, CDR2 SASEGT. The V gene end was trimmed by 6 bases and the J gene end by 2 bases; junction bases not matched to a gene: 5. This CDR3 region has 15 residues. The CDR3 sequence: CASRGGQGAPYEQYF. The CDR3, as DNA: TGTGCCAGCAGGGGGGGACAGGGGGCACCCTACGAGCAGTACTTC.

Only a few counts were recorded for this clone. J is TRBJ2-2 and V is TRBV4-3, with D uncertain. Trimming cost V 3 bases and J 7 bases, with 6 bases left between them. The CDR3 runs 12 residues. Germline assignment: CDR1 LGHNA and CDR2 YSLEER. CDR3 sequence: CASSHEYGELFF. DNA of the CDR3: TGCGCCAGCAGCCATGAGTACGGGGAGCTGTTTTTT.